This T cell receptor beta chain derives from a study of T cells in narcolepsy. V was pared by 1 base and J by 0 bases, with 7 bases between. CDR1 and CDR2 (germline): SGHVS, FQNEAQ. This CDR3 is built from 15 residues. Assay: immunoSEQ multiplex PCR; the TCRdb copy retains only in-frame clones and omits some. Of about 29,000 clones listed, around 87% are singletons. This chain joins TRBV7-8 and TRBJ1-5; D call uncertain. Material: memory (CD45RA-) CD4+ T cells from blood. This receptor was taken from a human donor in good health. Here the CDR3 reads CASSLEGSSNQPQHF. The CDR3 DNA is TGTGCCAGCAGCTTAGAAGGGAGTAGCAATCAGCCCCAGCATTTT.